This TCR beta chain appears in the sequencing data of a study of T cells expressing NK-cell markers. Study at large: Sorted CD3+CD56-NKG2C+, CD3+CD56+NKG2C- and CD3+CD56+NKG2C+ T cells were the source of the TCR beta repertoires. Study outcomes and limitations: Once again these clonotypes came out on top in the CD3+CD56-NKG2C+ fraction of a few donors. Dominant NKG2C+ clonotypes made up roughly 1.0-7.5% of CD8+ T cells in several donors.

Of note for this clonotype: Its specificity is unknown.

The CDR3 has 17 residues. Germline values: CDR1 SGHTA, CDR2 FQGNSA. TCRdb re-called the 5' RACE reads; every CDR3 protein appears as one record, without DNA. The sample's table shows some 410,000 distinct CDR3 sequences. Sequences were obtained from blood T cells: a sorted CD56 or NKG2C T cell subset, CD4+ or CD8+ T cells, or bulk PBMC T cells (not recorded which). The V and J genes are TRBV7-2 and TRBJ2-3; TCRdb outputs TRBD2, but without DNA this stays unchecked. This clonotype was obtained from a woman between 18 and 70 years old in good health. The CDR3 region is CASSRVLPRTSTDTQYF.